Below, one T cell receptor beta chain is given with its context. Its cognate antigen is unknown. These data belong to a study of OX40 agonist ivuxolimab in advanced cancers. Whole-study context: Patients were dosed intravenously with ivuxolimab at 0.01 to 10 mg/kg every 2 weeks. Points from the study as a whole: With doses of 0.1 to 3.0 mg/kg, CD4+ and CD8+ blood T cells had undergone clonal expansion by week 6. Nonresponders, in some cases, also had low normalized T-cell clonal expansion. Researchers report that CD8+ T cells had, on average, more expanded clones than CD4+.

The CDR3 is made up of 11 amino acids. Trimming took 3 bases from V and 4 from J, leaving 7 bases between them. From germline, CDR1 is DFQATT and CDR2 SNEGSKA (reference sequence). Profiled with immunoSEQ multiplex PCR; TCRdb holds only in-frame clones, not every one. The profile covers roughly 60,000 clones, with just over 85% appearing a single time and nearly 0.9% taken by the ten largest. The sequences come from CD4+ or CD8+ T cells sorted from blood, collected in a trial of the OX40 agonist ivuxolimab. The source of this sequence is an adult with an advanced solid tumor such as melanoma, head and neck, liver or kidney cancer. The chain couples TRBV20-1 to TRBJ2-7; D is unresolved. The CDR3 sequence is CSASSRYEQYF. The CDR3 coding sequence is TGCAGTGCTAGTAGCAGGTACGAGCAGTACTTC.